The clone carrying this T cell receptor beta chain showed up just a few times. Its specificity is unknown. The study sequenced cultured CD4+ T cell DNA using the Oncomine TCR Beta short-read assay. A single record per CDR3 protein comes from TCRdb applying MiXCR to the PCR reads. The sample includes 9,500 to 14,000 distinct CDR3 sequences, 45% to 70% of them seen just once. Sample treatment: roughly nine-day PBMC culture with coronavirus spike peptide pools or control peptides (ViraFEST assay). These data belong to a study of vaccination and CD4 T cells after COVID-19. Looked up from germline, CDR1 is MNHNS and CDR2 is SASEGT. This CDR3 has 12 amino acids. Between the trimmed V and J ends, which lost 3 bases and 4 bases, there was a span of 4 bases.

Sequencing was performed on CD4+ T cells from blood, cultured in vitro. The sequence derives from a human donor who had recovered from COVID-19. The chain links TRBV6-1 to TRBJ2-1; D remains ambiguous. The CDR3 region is CASSDRYNEQFF. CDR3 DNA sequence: TGTGCCAGCAGTGACAGATACAATGAGCAGTTCTTC.